This entry concerns a single TCR beta chain. This record comes from a study of blood T cells in healthy people across ages. A second PCR of roughly 6 to 12 cycles used a sample-barcoded 5' primer and a J-beta primer mix. TCRdb re-called the 5' RACE reads with MiXCR, one entry per CDR3 protein. The sample holds about 640,000 distinct CDR3 sequences, approximately 50% seen once. Germline CDR1 and CDR2: KGHSH and LQKENI. V lost 4 bases, J lost 2 bases, and 12 bases lay in between. There are 15 residues in the CDR3. Sequences were obtained from blood. The source of this sequence is a man in his 60s in good health. The chain recombines TRBV18 with TRBJ2-1, with D perhaps matching TRBD1 or TRBD2 (7 bases each). The CDR3 DNA is TGTGCCAGCTCACGGGAGGGACAGCCCTACAATGAGCAGTTCTTC. This gives the protein CASSREGQPYNEQFF.